Sequencing of this T cell receptor beta chain was carried out in a study of vaccination effects on CD4 cells after COVID-19. Study-wide background: Two-dose vaccination with either BNT162b2 or mRNA-1273 was given to the participants. General study findings and limits: Pronounced clonal contraction occurred in clones induced by infection and by vaccine late after vaccination.

Data came from immunoSEQ multiplex PCR; TCRdb stores just in-frame clones and leaves some out. This table has 70,000 to 75,000 clones, 70% to 80% appearing once. The sample holds a few counts of this clone. The antigen remains undetermined. The CDR3 covers 13 residues. J was trimmed by 6 bases and V by 5 bases; bases with no gene match: 7. Per germline, CDR1 SGHNT and CDR2 YYREEE (reference sequence). Cultured cells yielded isolated CD4+ T cells after about ten days. The authors replaced half the medium with IL-2 medium on days 3 and 7. This sequence joins TRBV5-4 and TRBJ1-2; 7 nucleotides match TRBD1. The TCR was taken from a human donor who received a COVID-19 vaccine. Specimen: CD4+ T cells from PBMCs cultured without peptide, collected before COVID-19 vaccination. CDR3 nucleotides: TGTGCCAGCAGGTCAGGACAGGTGAATGGCTACACCTTC. Protein sequence: CASRSGQVNGYTF.